Below, 10 T cell receptor beta chains from the same sample are listed, as sequenced in a study of human T cells and chemical hapten exposure. Time point reported: patch test 1, 2 weeks after DPC sensitization. Treatment: therapeutic diphenylcyclopropenone sensitization with weekly scalp DPC. Each CDR3 protein gets one entry after TCRdb re-called the RACE reads with MiXCR. The sample includes some 180,000 distinct CDR3 sequences, about 22% of them seen just once. Sequenced material: whole blood, taken in connection with sensitization to the hapten diphenylcyclopropenone (DPC). The origin of the receptors is a woman aged 50 to 60 with alopecia areata. Some clones in this sample may be carry-over from other donors' samples.

Written as DNA, the CDR3 is TGTGCCATCAGTGACGGGGCTCGGGAGACCCAGTACTTC. It encodes CAISDGARETQYF. This chain connects TRBV10-3 to TRBJ2-5; the D gene could be TRBD1 or TRBD2 (5 bases each). Trimming left V 3 bases short and J 5 bases short, with 10 bases between. Germline V gene lookup returns CDR1 ENHRY and CDR2 SYGVKD. The CDR3 loop spans 13 amino acids.

The chain carries TRBV5-1 and TRBJ2-3, with TRBD2 identical over 7 bases. The germline V gene has CDR1 SGHRS and CDR2 YFSETQ. With 0 bases clipped from V and 4 bases from J, the junction kept 5 bases outside the gene matches. This CDR3 comprises 15 residues. The DNA of the CDR3 is TGCGCCAGCAGCTTGGGACGGGAGGAGGCAGATACGCAGTATTTT. Residues: CASSLGREEADTQYF.

V is TRBV25-1 and J is TRBJ1-2; no firm D call. The V end lost 4 bases, the J end lost 4 bases, and 16 bases lay between the germline ends. The CDR3 is 15 residues long. CDR1 is MGHDK and CDR2 is SYGVNS in the germline V gene. The CDR3 DNA reads TGTGCCAGCAGTGTCGACGGCGACCTGATCTATGGCTACACCTTC. This translates into CASSVDGDLIYGYTF.

V gene TRBV7-8 combines with J gene TRBJ2-1; TRBD2 might be the D (5 bases). Germline CDR1 reads SGHVS; CDR2 reads FQNEAQ. The CDR3 has 15 amino acids. With 3 bases removed from V and 9 bases from J, the gap between germline ends came to 18 bases. The chain's CDR3 is CASSFRRSRAGEQFF. CDR3 coding DNA: TGTGCCAGCAGCTTTCGGCGCTCCCGGGCGGGTGAGCAGTTCTTC.

In its sample, this clonotype was seen a few times. The J gene is TRBJ2-2, the V gene TRBV7-2; TRBD2 matches at 11 bases. The V segment lost 5 bases and the J segment 6 bases; nucleotides outside the gene matches: 11. CDR3 length: 17 residues. Looked up from germline, CDR1 is SGHTA and CDR2 is FQGNSA. CDR3 nucleotides: TGTGCCAGCAGCCAAGTTAGCGGGAGGGCCGGTTCCGGGGAGCTGTTTTTT. Its translation: CASSQVSGRAGSGELFF. The whole variable domain, filled in from reference TRBV7-2 and TRBJ2-2, reads GAGVSQSPSNKVTEKGKDVELRCDPISGHTALYWYRQSLGQGLEFLIYFQGNSAPDKSGLPSDRFSAERTGGSVSTLTIQRTQQEDSAVYLCASSQVSGRAGSGELFFGEGSRLTVL.

This sequence joins TRBV12-2 and TRBJ2-3; the table's D call, TRBD2, was not checked against the DNA. TRBV12-2 represents a pseudogene. The CDR3 is 15 residues long. CDR3 loop: CASRLRRDRTDTQYF. The CDR3 region has the DNA TGTGCAAGTCGCTTGAGGCGGGATAGAACAGATACGCAGTATTTT.

This chain connects TRBV9 to TRBJ2-3; D unresolved. Germline V CDR1 and CDR2: SGDLS, YYNGEE. This CDR3 comprises 14 residues. V shed 3 bases and J shed 2 bases, with 10 bases lying between them. The CDR3 loop reads CASSGGRNTDTQYF. DNA for the CDR3: TGTGCCAGCAGCGGAGGACGGAACACAGATACGCAGTATTTT.

The gene calls are TRBV20-1 and TRBJ2-1; 7 bases match TRBD2. V lost 0 bases to trimming and J lost 0 bases; unmatched junction nucleotides: 20. The CDR3 runs to 21 residues. Germline CDR1 and CDR2: DFQATT and SNEGSKA (reference sequence). CDR3 residues: CSARDPSIRPLLAFSYNEQFF. The CDR3 nucleotides are TGCAGTGCTAGAGATCCGTCGATCCGTCCTTTACTAGCGTTCTCCTACAATGAGCAGTTCTTC.

The chain uses TRBV7-8 and TRBJ2-1; 11 nucleotides agree with TRBD2. V dropped 5 bases and J dropped 6; count of bases not matched to a gene: 3. Germline CDR1 and CDR2: SGHVS and FQNEAQ. The CDR3 contains 14 residues. CDR3 sequence (DNA): TGTGCCAGCAGCCCGACTAGCGGGACCAATGAGCAGTTCTTC. Translation gives CASSPTSGTNEQFF.

The chain links TRBV4-2 to TRBJ2-7, with 9 bases that match TRBD2. Germline trimming cut 4 bases from V and 4 bases from J; bases unmatched to any gene: 5. CDR3 length: 14 amino acids. The germline V gene encodes CDR1 LGHNA and CDR2 YNFKEQ. The CDR3 reads CASSPSSGNYEQYF. The CDR3 bases are TGTGCCAGCAGCCCCTCTAGCGGGAATTACGAGCAGTACTTC.